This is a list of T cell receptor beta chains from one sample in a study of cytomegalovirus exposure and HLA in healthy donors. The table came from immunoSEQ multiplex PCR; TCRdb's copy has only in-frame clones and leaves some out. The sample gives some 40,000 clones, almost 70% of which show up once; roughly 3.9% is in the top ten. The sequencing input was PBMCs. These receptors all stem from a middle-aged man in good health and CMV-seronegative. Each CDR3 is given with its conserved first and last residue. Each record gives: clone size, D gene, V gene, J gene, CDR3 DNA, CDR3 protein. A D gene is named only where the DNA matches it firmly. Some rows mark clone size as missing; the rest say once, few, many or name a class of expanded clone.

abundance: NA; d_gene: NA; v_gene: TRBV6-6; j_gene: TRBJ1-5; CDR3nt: TGTGCCAGCAGAGGGGGGGGCGAAGGGCAGCCCCAGCATTTT; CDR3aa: CASRGGGEGQPQHF
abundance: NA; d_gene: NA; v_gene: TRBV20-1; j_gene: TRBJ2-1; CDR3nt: TGCAGTGCACCACTCGAGTCTGAGCAGTTCTTC; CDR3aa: CSAPLESEQFF
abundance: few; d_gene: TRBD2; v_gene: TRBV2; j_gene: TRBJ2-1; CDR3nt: TGTGCCAGCAAGACGGGACTAGCAACGTACAATGAGCAGTTCTTC; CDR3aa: CASKTGLATYNEQFF
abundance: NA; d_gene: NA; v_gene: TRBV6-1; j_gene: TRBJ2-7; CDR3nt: TGTGCCAGCAGTGAAGGCCCTTACAGGGAGTACGAGCAGTACTTC; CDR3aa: CASSEGPYREYEQYF
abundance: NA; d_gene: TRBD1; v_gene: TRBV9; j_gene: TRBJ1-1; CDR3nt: TGTGCCAGCAGCGTCACCGGGACAGGCGGGACTGAAGCTTTCTTT; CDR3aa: CASSVTGTGGTEAFF
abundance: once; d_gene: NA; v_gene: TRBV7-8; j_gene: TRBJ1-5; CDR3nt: TGTGCCAGCAGCTCAATCACAGGGCAGGGTCAGCCCCAGCATTTT; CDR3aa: CASSSITGQGQPQHF
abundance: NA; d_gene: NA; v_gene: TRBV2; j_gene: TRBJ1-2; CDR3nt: TGTGCGAGCGGACAGAGGAACTATGGCTACACCTTC; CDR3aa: CASGQRNYGYTF
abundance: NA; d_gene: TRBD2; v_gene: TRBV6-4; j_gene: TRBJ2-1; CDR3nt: TGTGCCAGCAGTGCTAGCGGGGCCGGCAATGAGCAGTTCTTC; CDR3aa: CASSASGAGNEQFF
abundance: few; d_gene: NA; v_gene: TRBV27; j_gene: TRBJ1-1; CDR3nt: TGTGCCAGCAGTTTCACTCAGGGATTGGGCACTGAAGCTTTCTTT; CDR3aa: CASSFTQGLGTEAFF
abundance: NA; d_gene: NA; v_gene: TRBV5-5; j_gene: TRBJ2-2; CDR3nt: TGTGCCAGCAGTCCTTCCGCGGGTTCCGGGGAGCTGTTTTTT; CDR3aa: CASSPSAGSGELFF
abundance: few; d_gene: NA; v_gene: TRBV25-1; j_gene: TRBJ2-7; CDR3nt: TGTGCCAGCAGCGATGCTGGCCTTTCCTACGAGCAGTACTTC; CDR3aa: CASSDAGLSYEQYF
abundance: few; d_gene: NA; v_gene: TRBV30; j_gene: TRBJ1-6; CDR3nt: TGTGCCTGGAGTGTTCCCCGATCCAGGGCCAATTCACCCCTCCACTTT; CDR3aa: CAWSVPRSRANSPLHF
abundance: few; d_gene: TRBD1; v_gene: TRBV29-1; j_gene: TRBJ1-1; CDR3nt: TGCAGCGTGAGGACAGGGAGGGACACTGAAGCTTTCTTT; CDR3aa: CSVRTGRDTEAFF
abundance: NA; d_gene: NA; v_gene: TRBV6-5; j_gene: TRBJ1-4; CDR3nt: TGTGCCAGCAGTTACTCTAAGGGGAGGGCTGAAAAACTGTTTTTT; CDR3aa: CASSYSKGRAEKLFF
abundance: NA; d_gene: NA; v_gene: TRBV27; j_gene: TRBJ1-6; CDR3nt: TGTGCCAGCAAATGGGGGGACTCGGATTCACCCCTCCACTTT; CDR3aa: CASKWGDSDSPLHF
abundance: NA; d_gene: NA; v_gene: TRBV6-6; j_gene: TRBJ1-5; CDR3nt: TGTGCCAGCAGTTACTCCGGAGGGCCTGGGGAGCCCCAGCATTTT; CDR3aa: CASSYSGGPGEPQHF
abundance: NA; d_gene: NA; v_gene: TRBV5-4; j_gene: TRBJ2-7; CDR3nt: TGTGCCAGCAGCTTGGAGAAGAGTAGCAAGTACTTC; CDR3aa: CASSLEKSSKYF
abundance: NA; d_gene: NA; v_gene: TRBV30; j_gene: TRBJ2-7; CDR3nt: TGTGCCTGGAGTGCCCAGGGTTCCACCTACGAGCAGTACTTC; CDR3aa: CAWSAQGSTYEQYF
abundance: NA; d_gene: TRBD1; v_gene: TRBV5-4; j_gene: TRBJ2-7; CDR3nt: TGTGCCAGCAGCGTTGACAGGGCGGAAGAGCAGTACTTC; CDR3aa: CASSVDRAEEQYF
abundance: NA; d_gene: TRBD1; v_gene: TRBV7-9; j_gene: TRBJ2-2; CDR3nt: TGTGCCAGCAGAGGACAGGATCGATACACCGGGGAGCTGTTTTTT; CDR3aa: CASRGQDRYTGELFF
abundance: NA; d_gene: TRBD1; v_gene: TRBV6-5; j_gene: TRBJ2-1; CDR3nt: TGTGCCAGCAGTCTTCGGACAGGGAACGAGCAGTTCTTC; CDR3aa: CASSLRTGNEQFF
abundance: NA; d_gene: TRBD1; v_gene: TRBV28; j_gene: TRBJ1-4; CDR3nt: TGTGCCAGCATCAGACAGGGGGAAACTAATGAAAAACTGTTTTTT; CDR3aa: CASIRQGETNEKLFF
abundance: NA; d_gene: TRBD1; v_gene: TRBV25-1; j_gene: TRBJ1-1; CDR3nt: TGTGCCAGCAGTGAATTAGACAGGGACACTGAAGCTTTCTTT; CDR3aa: CASSELDRDTEAFF
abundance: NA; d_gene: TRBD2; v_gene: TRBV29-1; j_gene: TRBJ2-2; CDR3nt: TGCAGCGTTGAAATCGCTAGCGGGGGGGAAAACACCGGGGAGCTGTTTTTT; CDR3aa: CSVEIASGGENTGELFF
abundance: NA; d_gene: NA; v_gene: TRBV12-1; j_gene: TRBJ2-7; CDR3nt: TGTGCCAGCAGCTTTGATGGACAGGGGGCCTACGAGCAGTACTTC; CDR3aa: CASSFDGQGAYEQYF
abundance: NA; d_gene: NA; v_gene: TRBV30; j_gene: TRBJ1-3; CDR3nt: TGTGCCTGGAGTGCAACAGCCGACTCTGGAAACACCATATATTTT; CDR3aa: CAWSATADSGNTIYF
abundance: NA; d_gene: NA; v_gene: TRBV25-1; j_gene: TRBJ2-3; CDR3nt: TGTGCCAGCAGTGGAATTGGCACAGCCACTTCCTGGGATACGCAGTATTTT; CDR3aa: CASSGIGTATSWDTQYF
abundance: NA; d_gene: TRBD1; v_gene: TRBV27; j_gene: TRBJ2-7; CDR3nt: TGTGCCAGCAGTGTCCAGGGGGAGTACGAGCAGTACTTC; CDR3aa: CASSVQGEYEQYF
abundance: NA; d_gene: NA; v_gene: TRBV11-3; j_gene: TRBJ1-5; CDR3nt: TGTGCCAGCAGCCACTCTGACCCTGAGGCGGGGATGAGCAATCAGCCCCAGCATTTT; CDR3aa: CASSHSDPEAGMSNQPQHF
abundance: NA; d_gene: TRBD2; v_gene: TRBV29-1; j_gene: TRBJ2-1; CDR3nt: TGCAGCGTTGCCCCGTTTCGGGGGGGCAGGGATGAGCAGTTCTTC; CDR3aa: CSVAPFRGGRDEQFF
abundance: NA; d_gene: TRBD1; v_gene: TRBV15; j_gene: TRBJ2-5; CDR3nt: TGTGCCACCAGCAGCCTGACAGGGAGCCAAGAGACCCAGTACTTC; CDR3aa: CATSSLTGSQETQYF
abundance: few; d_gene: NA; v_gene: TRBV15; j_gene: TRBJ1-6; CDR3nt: TGTGCCACCAGCAGAGATCTGGCAGGGCTGAATTCACCCCTCCACTTT; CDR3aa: CATSRDLAGLNSPLHF
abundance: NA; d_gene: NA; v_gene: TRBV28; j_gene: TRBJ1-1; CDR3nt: TGTGCCAGCAGTCACGGGAGAGCGGACACTTTCTTT; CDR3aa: CASSHGRADTFF
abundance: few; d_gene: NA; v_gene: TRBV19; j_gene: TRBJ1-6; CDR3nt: TGTGCCAGCTCAACAGGGATTAATTCACCCCTCCACTTT; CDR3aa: CASSTGINSPLHF
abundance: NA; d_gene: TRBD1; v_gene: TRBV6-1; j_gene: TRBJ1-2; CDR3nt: TGTGCCAGCACCCCGTATGCGACAGGGGACTATGGCTACACCTTC; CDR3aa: CASTPYATGDYGYTF
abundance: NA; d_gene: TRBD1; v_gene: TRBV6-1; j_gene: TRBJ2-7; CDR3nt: TGTGCCAGCAGTGAAATGGGACAGGTGCCCTACGAGCAGTACTTC; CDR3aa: CASSEMGQVPYEQYF
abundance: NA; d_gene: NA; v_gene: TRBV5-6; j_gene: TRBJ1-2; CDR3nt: TGTGCCAGCAGCTTGAGGCCCGGACAGAACGGCTACACCTTC; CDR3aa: CASSLRPGQNGYTF
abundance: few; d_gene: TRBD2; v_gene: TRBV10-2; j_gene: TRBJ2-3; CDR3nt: TGCGCCAGCAGTGCGGCTAGCGGGGCCCTTCCGGGACCGCAGTATTTT; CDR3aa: CASSAASGALPGPQYF
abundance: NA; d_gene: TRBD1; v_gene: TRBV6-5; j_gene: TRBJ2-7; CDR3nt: TGTGCCAGCAGTGTAACAGGGGTCCCCAGGTGGGAGCAGTACTTC; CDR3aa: CASSVTGVPRWEQYF
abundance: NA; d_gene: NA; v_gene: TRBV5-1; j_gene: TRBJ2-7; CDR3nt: TGCGCCAGCAGCTTGGAATTCAGGGCCCCCTACGAGCAGTACTTC; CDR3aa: CASSLEFRAPYEQYF
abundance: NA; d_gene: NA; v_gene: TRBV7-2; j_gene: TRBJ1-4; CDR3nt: TGTGCCAGCAGACGGACAGTAGCAACTAATGAAAAACTGTTTTTT; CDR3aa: CASRRTVATNEKLFF
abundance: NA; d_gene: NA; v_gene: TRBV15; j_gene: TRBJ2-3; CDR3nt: TGTGCCACCAGCTCCCCCGGGTGGGTAGATACGCAGTATTTT; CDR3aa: CATSSPGWVDTQYF
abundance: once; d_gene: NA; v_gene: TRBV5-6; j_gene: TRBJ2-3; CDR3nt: TGTGCCAGCAGCCCCAGGTACGCTATAGATACGCAGTATTTT; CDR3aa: CASSPRYAIDTQYF
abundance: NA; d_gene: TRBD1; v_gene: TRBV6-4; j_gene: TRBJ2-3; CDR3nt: TGTGCCAGCAGTGAAGGGACAGGAGGTAGCACAGATACGCAGTATTTT; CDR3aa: CASSEGTGGSTDTQYF
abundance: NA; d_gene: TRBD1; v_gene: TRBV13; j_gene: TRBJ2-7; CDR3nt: TGTGCCAGCAGCTCGACAGGGTCGACCTACGAGCAGTACTTC; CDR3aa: CASSSTGSTYEQYF
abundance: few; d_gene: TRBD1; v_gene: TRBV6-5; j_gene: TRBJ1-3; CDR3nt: TGTGCCAGCACGACAGGGACTGGAAACACCATATATTTT; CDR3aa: CASTTGTGNTIYF
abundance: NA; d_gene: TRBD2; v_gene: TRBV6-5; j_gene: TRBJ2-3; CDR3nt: TGTGCCAGCAGTTATAGGCGGGGGACAGATACGCAGTATTTT; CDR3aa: CASSYRRGTDTQYF
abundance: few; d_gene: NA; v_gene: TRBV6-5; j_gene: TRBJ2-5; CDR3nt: TGTGCCAGCAGTTCCCACTCCCGGACTCGGGGTGGGACCCAGTACTTC; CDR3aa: CASSSHSRTRGGTQYF
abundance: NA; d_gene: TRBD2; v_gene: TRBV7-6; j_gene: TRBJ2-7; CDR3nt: TGTGCCAGCAGCTTCTTCCCCCCCTCTAGCGGGGGGATCTACGAGCAGTACTTC; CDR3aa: CASSFFPPSSGGIYEQYF
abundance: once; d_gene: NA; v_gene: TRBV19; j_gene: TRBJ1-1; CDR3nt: TGTGCCAGTGCCCGAGGGCTGAACACTGAAGCTTTCTTT; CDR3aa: CASARGLNTEAFF
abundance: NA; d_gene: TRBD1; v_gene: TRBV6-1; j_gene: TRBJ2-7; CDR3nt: TGTGCCAGCAAGGTAGACAGGGACTACGAGCAGTACTTC; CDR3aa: CASKVDRDYEQYF
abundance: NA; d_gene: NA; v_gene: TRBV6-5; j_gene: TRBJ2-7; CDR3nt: TGTGCCAGCAATTCCCGGGGAAACGAGCAGTACTTC; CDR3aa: CASNSRGNEQYF